A selection of T cell receptor beta chains follows, all from one sample in a study of blood T cell repertoires in COVID-19. Profiled with immunoSEQ multiplex PCR; TCRdb holds only in-frame clones, not every one. This sample carries fewer than 250,000 clones, almost 85% of them seen once, and the ten largest clones take 9.1%. Specimen: PBMCs or T cells enriched from blood (not recorded which). These receptors originate from a woman aged 45-65 years with acute COVID-19. The CDR3 runs from the conserved cysteine through the conserved F or W. The order of the fields is V gene, J gene, D gene, clone size, CDR3 DNA, CDR3 protein. The D gene is left open where the match is weak. Expanded clones get a size class; other rows say once, few or many, or leave the size out.

>TRBV12-3/TRBV12-4|TRBJ1-2|.|.
TGTGCCAGCAGCCTTGGCCGGGGGTATGGCTACACCTTC
CASSLGRGYGYTF
>TRBV6-4|TRBJ1-5|.|.
TGTGCCAGCAGTGAGGGCAGCAATCAGCCCCAGCATTTT
CASSEGSNQPQHF
>TRBV10-3|TRBJ1-4|.|.
TGTGCCACGTCAGGAACAACTAATGAAAAACTGTTTTTT
CATSGTTNEKLFF
>TRBV20-1|TRBJ1-4|TRBD1|once
TGCAGTGCTAGTATAGGACAGGCTAATGAAAAACTGTTTTTT
CSASIGQANEKLFF
>TRBV6-5|TRBJ1-2|.|few
TGTGCCAGCAGTTATTGGCAGGGAGGGGGCTACACCTTC
CASSYWQGGGYTF
>TRBV7-2|TRBJ1-1|TRBD1|.
TGTGCCAGCCTGAGGGACAGGCAGAACACTGAAGCTTTCTTT
CASLRDRQNTEAFF
>TRBV19|TRBJ1-5|TRBD1|.
TGTGCCAGTAGTCAGGGGGGTGTTGATCAGCCCCAGCATTTT
CASSQGGVDQPQHF
>TRBV18|TRBJ2-3|.|once
TGTGCCAGCTCACCGCGAACAGATACGCAGTATTTT
CASSPRTDTQYF
>TRBV7-2|TRBJ1-3|TRBD1|few
TGTGCCAGCAGCCCCCGACAGGGTGGTTTGGCCATATATTTT
CASSPRQGGLAIYF
>TRBV12-3/TRBV12-4|TRBJ1-3|.|.
TGTGCCAGCAGCCTGGGACTCGTAAACACCATATATTTT
CASSLGLVNTIYF
>TRBV16|TRBJ1-2|.|.
TGTGCCAGCAGCCAATCCAAGAGCACCCCCAACTATGGCTACACCTTC
CASSQSKSTPNYGYTF
>TRBV9|TRBJ2-7|.|.
TGTGCCAGGGGAGTAATAAAACGGGGCGAGCAGTACTTC
CARGVIKRGEQYF
>TRBV29-1|TRBJ1-1|.|.
TGCAGCGGCCGATTCGACAGGAGGAACACTGAAGCTTTCTTT
CSGRFDRRNTEAFF
>TRBV11-2|TRBJ1-4|TRBD1|.
TGTGCCAGCAGATACGGACAGGGAGGAATAGAAAAACTGTTTTTT
CASRYGQGGIEKLFF
>TRBV10-1|TRBJ2-1|TRBD2|once
TGCGCCAGCAGTGAGTCTCCTGCGGGGGGGAACTCAAACTACAATGAGCAGTTCTTC
CASSESPAGGNSNYNEQFF
>TRBV30|TRBJ1-6|.|once
TGTGCCTGGAGTGTGGGGGGAACCTCCTATAATTCACCCCTCCACTTT
CAWSVGGTSYNSPLHF
>TRBV11-2|TRBJ1-1|.|once
TGTGCCAGCAGCGGACTCGGGGGGCCTGAAGCTTTCTTT
CASSGLGGPEAFF
>TRBV5-4|TRBJ1-6|.|few
TGTGCCAGCAGCTTTGGGAGCTCCTATAATTCACCCCTCCACTTT
CASSFGSSYNSPLHF
>TRBV10-3|TRBJ1-2|TRBD1|once
TGTGCCACCGGACAGGGGGCTTCGGGCTACACCTTC
CATGQGASGYTF
>TRBV19|TRBJ1-4|TRBD1|once
TGTGCCAGTAGTATAGTGGGACAGCGTAAAGGTGAAAAACTGTTTTTT
CASSIVGQRKGEKLFF
>TRBV7-8|TRBJ1-1|.|.
TGTGCCAGCAGCTTAGCGGCAGGAAGCCACCCTGAAGCTTTCTTT
CASSLAAGSHPEAFF
>TRBV4-3|TRBJ2-1|TRBD1|.
TGCGCCAGCAGCCGAGGATCCGGGACAGGGGACTCCAATGAGCAGTTCTTC
CASSRGSGTGDSNEQFF
>TRBV19|TRBJ1-1|.|few
TGTGCCAGTAGTATAGGCCAGGCTGAAGCTTTCTTT
CASSIGQAEAFF
>TRBV27|TRBJ2-3|.|once
TGTGCCAGCAGTGGAACTACGACAGATACGCAGTATTTT
CASSGTTTDTQYF
>TRBV11-2|TRBJ1-2|.|once
TGTGCCAGCAGCTTAGGAACGGTTACGGTCAATGGCTACACCTTC
CASSLGTVTVNGYTF
>TRBV19|TRBJ1-3|TRBD1|.
TGTGCCAGTAGTATGACAGGGACGGACTCTGGAAACACCATATATTTT
CASSMTGTDSGNTIYF
>TRBV5-5|TRBJ2-1|.|.
TGTGCCAGCAGCTCCGGGGTCAATGAGCAGTTCTTC
CASSSGVNEQFF
>TRBV9|TRBJ2-7|.|.
TGTGCCAGCAGATCGCGTGTAGACAGTACCTACGAGCAGTACTTC
CASRSRVDSTYEQYF
>TRBV6-5|TRBJ1-2|.|.
TGTGCCAGCAGTCCTAAATTAGGGGTCGCAGGCTACACCTTC
CASSPKLGVAGYTF
>TRBV11-3|TRBJ1-1|TRBD1|.
TGTGCCAGCAGCACGGGCCAGGGGGCGAGTGAAGCTTTCTTT
CASSTGQGASEAFF
>TRBV5-1|TRBJ1-3|.|.
TGCGCCAGCAGCTCGACGGAGAGCACCATATATTTT
CASSSTESTIYF
>TRBV7-2|TRBJ2-7|TRBD2|.
TGTGCCAGCAGCTTAGTAGCTAGCGGGTCCTACGAGCAGTACTTC
CASSLVASGSYEQYF
>TRBV7-2|TRBJ1-4|.|.
TGTGCCAGCAGCTTACCTGAAGGAGCTAATGAAAAACTGTTTTTT
CASSLPEGANEKLFF
>TRBV28|TRBJ1-1|.|.
TGTGCCAGCAAGGTTGGACCCGGAGGGGCTTTCTTT
CASKVGPGGAFF
>TRBV18|TRBJ1-1|TRBD1|.
TGTGCCAGCTCACCGATGGACAGGGTGTACACTGAAGCTTTCTTT
CASSPMDRVYTEAFF
>TRBV7-9|TRBJ1-2|.|.
TGTGCCAGCAGCCCTCTTGAGGTCGGCGGCTACACCTTC
CASSPLEVGGYTF
>TRBV4-2|TRBJ1-1|TRBD1|.
TGTGCCAGCAGCCAAGAGACAGGGGGAAACACTGAAGCTTTCTTT
CASSQETGGNTEAFF
>TRBV7-2|TRBJ1-3|.|once
TGTGCCAGCAGCCGGGACTCCTCCTCTGGAAACACCATATATTTT
CASSRDSSSGNTIYF
>TRBV19|TRBJ1-2|.|.
TGTGCCAGTAGTATCCGGATCAGCGGTCACTATGGCTACACCTTC
CASSIRISGHYGYTF
>TRBV7-8|TRBJ1-3|TRBD1|.
TGTGCCAGCAGCTTACAGGGGGCGGCTGGAAACACCATATATTTT
CASSLQGAAGNTIYF
>TRBV19|TRBJ2-4|.|.
TGTGCCAGTAGTAAGGACAGAGCCAAAAACATTCAGTACTTC
CASSKDRAKNIQYF
>TRBV5-6|TRBJ1-4|.|.
TGTGCCAGCAGCCCATGGACAGCTGAAAAACTGTTTTTT
CASSPWTAEKLFF
>TRBV19|TRBJ1-2|TRBD1|.
TGTGCCAGTTCTGGAGGGCAGGGGGCTTTTTATGGCTACACCTTC
CASSGGQGAFYGYTF
>TRBV30|TRBJ1-3|TRBD1|.
TGTGCCTGGAGTATGAACAGGGGGCTAGTTGGAAACACCATATATTTT
CAWSMNRGLVGNTIYF
>TRBV7-2|TRBJ2-5|.|.
TGTGCCAGCAGCCCCCCGGGACTCCGCGCGGCCGAGACCCAGTACTTC
CASSPPGLRAAETQYF